This entry features one TCR beta chain sequence. These data are taken from a study of blood T cell repertoires in COVID-19. The V and J ends lost 0 bases and 6 bases, in that order; junction bases with no gene match: 6. The CDR3 sequence is 16 residues long. Germline V CDR1 and CDR2: MNHEY, SMNVEV (reference sequence). Assay used: immunoSEQ multiplex PCR; TCRdb lists only in-frame clones, some missing. Among just under 350,000 clones listed, around four fifths were seen once. The rearrangement links TRBV27 to TRBJ2-1; TRBD2 agrees at 9 bases. Specimen: peripheral blood. This sequence originates from a man younger than 45 with active or convalescent COVID-19. DNA for the CDR3: TGTGCCAGCAGTTTATCGATCGCGGGGGGGCTCAATGAGCAGTTCTTC. It codes for CASSLSIAGGLNEQFF.